Given below is one TCR beta chain in context. Its cognate antigen has yet to be identified. Within one base of it there is no much larger clone, and no base qualities were kept. For TCR Vbeta sequencing, memory CD4+ T cells were sorted ex vivo from the peripheral blood of narcolepsy patients and healthy controls. Library preparation employed the immunoSEQ multiplex PCR assay. TCRdb retrieved this table from immuneACCESS and kept in-frame rearrangements only. Not all clones are present; in checked studies, unresolved V genes account for under half, and no reason is known for the remainder. This sample comprises about 30,000 clones, around 83% of them detected only once. The top ten hold about 0.94% of the sample. The sample belongs to a study of T cells in narcolepsy (dated by TCRdb to about 2018). The study in broad terms: Patients with narcolepsy type 1 or type 2 (NT1, NT2) were enrolled in the study together with healthy control donors. The study used TCR Vbeta sequencing to track clonotypes in blood and CSF while looking for autoreactive T cells in narcolepsy patients that target self-antigens of hypocretin neurons (hypocretin, TRIB2). Summary of the overall study and its limitations: According to the report, autoreactive clonotypes were detected serially in the blood of the same patients and of different patients, but not in healthy controls. Plots comparing CSF and blood CD4+ T cell clonotypes from the same patient highlighted HCRT-specific and TRIB2-specific autoreactive clonotypes. No sequences matching autoreactive T cell clones were present in some of the blood memory CD4+ repertoires from patients and controls. Patients and controls had similar numbers of sequenced blood memory CD4+ clonotypes, with averages of about 38,000 in patients and 33,354 in controls.

Reading from cysteine to phenylalanine, the CDR3 counts 13 amino acids. Solely the CDR3 DNA is kept, with 39 bases framed from the first base. The junction shows trimming of 3 bases on V and 1 base on J, plus 6 bases between the germline ends. The germline V gene (reference sequence) gives CDR1 as LNHDA and CDR2 as SQIVND. The receptor's source is a human donor with narcolepsy. Rearrangement joined TRBV19 to TRBJ1-1; possibly the D gene is TRBD1, per 5 matching bases. The sequenced material came from CD45RA- memory CD4+ T cells from PBMCs. Per the publication, the cell subset or site label means: memory T cells sorted ex vivo from peripheral blood. The CDR3 region has the sequence CASSIQGNTEAFF. The sequence in DNA is TGTGCCAGTAGTATTCAGGGGAACACTGAAGCTTTCTTT.